The source of this TCR beta chain is a study of identical twins. General study results and limits: With beta out-of-frame sequences, excess sharing by twins was weaker.

Only healthy Caucasians were enrolled as donors. This clonotype was seen once. Its antigen remains unknown. A read error may explain this, as a much larger clone is one base away. A universal primer site arose from template switching, and cDNA bore unique molecular identifiers. TCRdb reanalysed the 5' RACE reads using MiXCR and keeps one entry per CDR3 protein. Altogether 400,000 to 500,000 distinct CDR3 sequences are present, 13% to 15% being singletons, with the ten largest covering 0.98%. Germline values: CDR1 ENHRY, CDR2 SYGVKD. This CDR3 has 15 residues. These data were also filed under a second study, of yellow fever vaccine responses in identical twins.

The sample consisted of CD4+ T cells sorted from blood. The sequence came from a woman aged 18-29 years in good health. This chain connects TRBV10-3 to TRBJ2-7; D is possibly TRBD2 (7 bases). The CDR3 region is CANSDVSGGWVEQYF. CDR3 sequence (DNA): TGTGCCAACAGTGATGTTTCGGGGGGCTGGGTAGAGCAGTACTTC.